This T cell receptor (beta chain) is from a study of long-term antiretroviral therapy in people with HIV. As for the study in general: In the earliest collections, sampling predates the 2015 immediate-ART recommendation by about a decade.

Study-level results: Diversity rose after ART but stayed below transplant donor controls. Blood draws took place between about 2003 and 2017 and possibly involved older ART regimens.

The content of samples before DNA extraction was roughly 0.85-11 million cryopreserved PBMC. Sequencing relied on immunoSEQ assay v3.0, run at survey level. Clones were read by immunoSEQ multiplex PCR, and TCRdb kept only the in-frame ones, dropping some. The data contain tens of thousands of clones, 80% to 90% of them seen just once; the ten biggest clones take up roughly 4%. This clone was recorded once. Its antigen is unknown. Germline values: CDR1 SGDLS, CDR2 YYNGEE. The V end lost 3 bases, the J end lost 5 bases, and 21 bases lay between the germline ends. The CDR3 is 17 residues long. Source: unsorted PBMCs, taken 0.8 years before starting antiretroviral therapy. The chain carries TRBV9 and TRBJ1-5; D might be TRBD1 (5 bases). This sequence was found in a man younger than 30 with HIV. In DNA, the CDR3 is TGTGCCAGCAGCGCGAGGGGCAGTCCTGCGGACGATCAGCCCCAGCATTTT. Translation: CASSARGSPADDQPQHF.